This T cell receptor (beta chain) came from a study of OX40 agonist ivuxolimab in advanced cancers. V shed 5 bases and J shed 13 bases, with 14 bases lying between them. Germline CDR1 reads SGHKS; CDR2 reads YYEKEE (reference sequence). The CDR3 length is 11 residues. TCRdb keeps only in-frame clones here, not all; method: immunoSEQ multiplex PCR. The sample has about 27,000 clones; more than 60% are singletons. Sequencing used CD4+ or CD8+ T cells sorted from blood, obtained in a trial of the OX40 agonist ivuxolimab. This chain connects TRBV5-5 to TRBJ2-3; the D gene is possibly TRBD1 (6 bases). The sequence was collected from an adult with an advanced solid tumor such as melanoma, head and neck, liver or kidney cancer. CDR3 protein: CASRGAVYEYF. As DNA, the CDR3 is TGTGCCAGCAGGGGGGCAGTGTACGAGTATTTT. Full variable domain (rest looked up from reference TRBV5-5 and TRBJ2-3): DAGVTQSPTHLIKTRGQQVTLRCSPISGHKSVSWYQQVLGQGPQFIFQYYEKEERGRGNFPDRFSARQFPNYSSELNVNALLLGDSALYLCASRGAVYEYFGPGTRLTVL.